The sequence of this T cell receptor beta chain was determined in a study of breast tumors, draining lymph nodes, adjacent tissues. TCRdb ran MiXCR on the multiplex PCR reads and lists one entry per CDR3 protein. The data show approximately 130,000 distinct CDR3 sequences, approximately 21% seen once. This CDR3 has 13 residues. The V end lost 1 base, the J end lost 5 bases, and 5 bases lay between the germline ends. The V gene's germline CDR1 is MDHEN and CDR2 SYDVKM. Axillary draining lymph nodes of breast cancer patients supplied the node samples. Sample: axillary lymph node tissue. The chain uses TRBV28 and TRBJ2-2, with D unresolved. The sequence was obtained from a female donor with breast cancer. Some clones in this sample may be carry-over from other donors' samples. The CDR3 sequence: CASSLSQTGELFF. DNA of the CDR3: TGTGCCAGCAGTTTATCCCAAACCGGGGAGCTGTTTTTT.